The clone carrying this T cell receptor (beta chain) was seen at least ten times. What it binds is not known. This CDR3 has 14 amino acids. V lost 4 bases and J 0 bases, leaving 10 bases between the germline ends. The germline V gene has CDR1 SQVTM and CDR2 ANQGSEA. The entry originates in a study of identical twins. Each cDNA held unique molecular identifiers, and template switching gave it a universal primer site. Each CDR3 protein gets one entry after TCRdb re-called the 5' RACE reads with MiXCR. In the table there are 1.5 million to 2 million distinct CDR3 sequences, more than 30% of which are singletons. Broader study findings: In zero-insertion analyses, partial confounding could arise from invariant MAIT and iNKT cells. Cross-sectional statistical analysis, not tracking of the same donors, underpinned the conclusions. Insertion counts were lower in abundant cord blood beta clonotypes, a trend that memory repertoires did not show.

The sequencing sample was made of cord blood. The V and J genes are TRBV29-1 and TRBJ2-1; no clear D gene. The receptor was derived from a newborn girl in good health. This CDR3 reads CSVVDRRSYNEQFF. The DNA of the CDR3 is TGCAGCGTTGTAGACCGACGCTCCTACAATGAGCAGTTCTTC.